What follows describes a single T cell receptor (beta chain). These data are taken from a study of patients and donors after allogeneic stem cell transplantation. CDR3 length equals 15 residues. Germline V lookup: CDR1 SGHDT, CDR2 YYEEEE. Trimming cost V 2 bases and J 4 bases, with 14 bases left between them. One entry per CDR3 protein, called by TCRdb with MiXCR from the RT-PCR reads. The sample contains over 350,000 distinct CDR3 sequences, 16% of which appear only once. V gene TRBV5-6 combines with J gene TRBJ2-3, with a weak D call TRBD1 (6 bases). Sequencing was carried out using blood, either unsorted or a sorted T cell fraction (not recorded which). The receptor was isolated from a human donor who was either an allogeneic HSCT recipient or a stem cell or donor lymphocyte infusion donor (not recorded which). It is not recorded whose cells these are; they may come from a transplant donor. The CDR3 is CASSFATNRADTQYF. Here the CDR3 DNA reads TGTGCCAGCAGCTTCGCGACTAACAGGGCAGATACGCAGTATTTT.